This TCR beta chain came from a study of identical twins. TCRdb processed the 5' RACE reads anew with MiXCR; each CDR3 protein has one entry. The sample lists hundreds of thousands of distinct CDR3 sequences; around 12% were seen once. In its sample, this clonotype was seen a few times. V dropped 6 bases and J dropped 4; count of bases not matched to a gene: 9. CDR1 is MGHDK and CDR2 is SYGVNS in the germline V gene. This CDR3 spans 14 amino acids. This sample was also put to use in a study of yellow fever vaccine responses in identical twins.

The sequencing input was PBMCs. The origin of this receptor is a woman between 18 and 29 years old in good health. The V gene is TRBV25-1, the J gene TRBJ2-7, with 7 bases fitting TRBD1. CDR3 sequence (DNA): TGTGCCAGCAGGCCAGACAGGGATTTTTACGAGCAGTACTTC. Translated: CASRPDRDFYEQYF.